The sequence of this T cell receptor (beta chain) was determined in a study of Ad26.COV2.S vaccination and SARS-CoV-2 variants. About the study: Ad26.COV2.S, an intramuscular injection, was given once or twice 56 days apart.

The study's findings and limits: Once vaccination had occurred, spike-specific CD8+ and CD4+ T cell responses reportedly showed substantial breadth. Placebo and vaccine recipients had non-spike TCR breadth that was similar. Possible underestimation of total T cell responses by the TCR breadth and depth analyses was noted.

Treatment reported: around 19 received Ad26.COV2.S at low or high dose, single or two shots; 5 received placebo; per-sample allocation not given. Day 63 after the first vaccine or placebo injection was the time point for sampling. Notes on this clone: As yet, its antigen is unknown.

CDR1 and CDR2 from the germline V gene are SGHVS and FNYEAQ. There are 13 residues in the CDR3. Trimming pared 6 bases from V and 0 bases from J, leaving 8 bases between. The repertoire was sequenced with immunoSEQ multiplex PCR; TCRdb's copy has only in-frame clones and lacks some. Of under 400,000 clones in the sample, about nine tenths were seen once. The chain joins TRBV7-6 to TRBJ1-1, with a tentative D call TRBD1 (6 bases). This material consisted of peripheral blood, taken in a trial of Ad26.COV2.S vaccine versus placebo. This receptor was identified in a person between 18 and 65 years old who received the Ad26.COV2.S COVID-19 vaccine or a placebo. CDR3 region: CASRRDMNTEAFF. The CDR3 DNA reads TGTGCCAGCAGGCGGGACATGAACACTGAAGCTTTCTTT.